This T cell receptor beta chain was obtained from a study of response to subunit inactivated influenza vaccine. Germline V gives CDR1 MDHEN, CDR2 SYDVKM. The V gene end was trimmed by 6 bases and the J gene end by 3 bases; junction bases not matched to a gene: 9. The CDR3 sequence is 16 residues long. TCRdb independently ran MiXCR on the RT-PCR reads; one entry per CDR3 protein. Of about 800,000 distinct CDR3 sequences detected, around 20% appear once; the ten largest clones hold roughly 10%. The chain joins TRBV28 to TRBJ2-1, with TRBD2 matching over 9 bases. Sequenced material: PBMCs from blood, taken about 5 days after vaccination. The source of this sequence is a man between 50 and 59 years old who received an inactivated influenza vaccine. The CDR3 region has the DNA TGTGCCAGCAGCCCGGCCCATAGCGGGAGCTACAATGAGCAGTTCTTC. Translating it yields CASSPAHSGSYNEQFF.